These T cell receptor beta chains were read from a single sample in a study of early T cells in non-severe SARS-CoV-2 infection. Each CDR3 protein gets one entry after TCRdb re-called the 5' RACE reads with MiXCR. This sample carries some 48,000 distinct CDR3 sequences, 8.5% to 10% of them seen once, and the ten largest clones take roughly 8.3%. Sequenced material: whole blood. These receptors were taken from an adult who was a healthcare worker with PCR-confirmed SARS-CoV-2 infection or an uninfected control (not recorded which). CDR3s include the opening cysteine and the closing phenylalanine or tryptophan. The order of the fields is CDR3 protein, CDR3 DNA, clone size, J gene, V gene, D gene. D genes are given only for firm matches. Where a row states a size, it is once, few, many or the class of an expanded clone; other rows omit it.

CSARALADNTDTQYF TGCAGTGCTAGAGCTCTAGCGGATAATACAGATACGCAGTATTTT NA TRBJ2-3 TRBV20-1 TRBD2
CATSDLSEFF TGTGCCACCAGTGATTTGAGTGAATTCTTT many TRBJ2-3 TRBV24-1 NA
CASSFGLDSTKNIQYF TGTGCCAGCAGCTTTGGCCTCGACTCTACCAAAAACATTCAGTACTTC few TRBJ2-4 TRBV7-9 NA
CASSEPLADTQYF TGTGCCAGCAGTGAACCCCTCGCAGATACGCAGTATTTT many TRBJ2-3 TRBV2 NA
CATGAGDVDQPQHF TGTGCCACCGGGGCAGGGGACGTAGATCAGCCCCAGCATTTT many TRBJ1-5 TRBV10-3 NA
CASSVGNHPRSYGYTF TGTGCCAGCAGCGTAGGAAATCATCCGAGGAGCTATGGCTACACCTTC many TRBJ1-2 TRBV9 NA
CASSPRTTSTDTQYF TGTGCCAGCAGCCCCAGGACTACCAGCACAGATACGCAGTATTTT few TRBJ2-3 TRBV7-2 NA
CASSYSSGRGDTQYF TGTGCCAGCAGTTACTCGAGCGGGCGGGGGGATACGCAGTATTTT many TRBJ2-3 TRBV6-6 TRBD2
CASSQYLNQPQHF TGCGCCAGCAGTCAATATCTCAATCAGCCCCAGCATTTT many TRBJ1-5 TRBV23-1 NA
CSARDRDSYNEQFF TGCAGTGCTAGGGACCGGGACTCCTACAATGAGCAGTTCTTC few TRBJ2-1 TRBV20-1 NA
CASSLQDSTYNEQFF TGTGCCAGCAGTTTACAGGACAGCACTTACAATGAGCAGTTCTTC few TRBJ2-1 TRBV27 NA
CAISDRGLNYGYTF TGTGCCATCAGTGACCGGGGGCTGAACTATGGCTACACCTTC many TRBJ1-2 TRBV10-3 NA
CSARLDSFPGELFF TGCAGTGCTAGATTGGACTCCTTTCCCGGGGAGCTGTTTTTT NA TRBJ2-2 TRBV20-1 NA
CSVDLADRGYGDGTEAFF TGCAGCGTTGACCTGGCCGACAGGGGGTATGGGGACGGAACTGAAGCTTTCTTT many TRBJ1-1 TRBV29-1 TRBD1
CASSLERKQYF TGTGCCAGCAGTCTAGAAAGGAAGCAGTACTTC NA TRBJ2-7 TRBV12-3/TRBV12-4 NA
CSFGPQGDIQYF TGCAGCTTTGGCCCCCAGGGGGACATTCAGTACTTC NA TRBJ2-4 TRBV29-1 TRBD1
CASSQDPGISRQPQHF TGCGCCAGCAGCCAAGATCCGGGCATCAGTAGGCAGCCCCAGCATTTT many TRBJ1-5 TRBV4-1 NA
CSVVRLTSGSFGSYEQYF TGCAGCGTTGTCCGACTGACTAGCGGGAGCTTCGGGTCCTACGAGCAGTACTTC many TRBJ2-7 TRBV29-1 TRBD2
CASAVSTNTGELFF TGCGCCAGCGCCGTGTCGACGAACACCGGGGAGCTGTTTTTT many TRBJ2-2 TRBV5-1 NA
CSAQGLAHLHNEQFF TGCAGTGCTCAGGGACTAGCTCACCTCCACAATGAGCAGTTCTTC many TRBJ2-1 TRBV20-1 TRBD2
CASSSPQAYTF TGTGCCAGCAGCTCCCCCCAGGCCTACACCTTC NA TRBJ1-2 TRBV7-9 NA
CAISDRGLNTEAFF TGTGCCATCAGTGACCGGGGTCTTAACACTGAAGCTTTCTTT many TRBJ1-1 TRBV10-3 NA
CASISTGMAEAFF TGTGCCAGCATATCGACAGGGATGGCTGAAGCTTTCTTT many TRBJ1-1 TRBV12-3/TRBV12-4 TRBD1
CASSARVGTGVWSGELFF TGTGCCAGCAGTGCACGGGTCGGGACAGGGGTTTGGTCCGGGGAGCTGTTTTTT many TRBJ2-2 TRBV25-1 TRBD1
CATSRPKNRVMGNQPQHF TGTGCCACCAGCAGACCTAAAAACAGGGTTATGGGCAATCAGCCCCAGCATTTT few TRBJ1-5 TRBV15 NA
CASSTEREALEQYF TGTGCCAGCAGTACCGAGCGGGAGGCCCTCGAGCAGTACTTC NA TRBJ2-7 TRBV27 TRBD2